This T cell receptor (beta chain) derives from a study of blood T cell repertoires in COVID-19. Trimming took 2 bases from V and 7 from J, leaving 11 bases between them. CDR1 is MNHEY, CDR2 SMNVEV, per germline (reference sequence). This CDR3 is built from 14 residues. Participants had their cohort set by participant-reported clinical history. Sequencing was performed with immunoSEQ multiplex PCR; in TCRdb, only in-frame clones are kept and a portion is missing. The profile shows about 150,000 clones, around 80% of them singletons. The sample comprised PBMCs or T cells enriched from blood (not recorded which). The source is a man in his fifties who had recovered from COVID-19. V is TRBV27 and J is TRBJ2-2, with TRBD2 as a possible D gene (5 bases). The CDR3 nucleotides read TGTGCCAGCAGTTTAGGGCGGGCGATCGGGGAGCTGTTTTTT. Amino acid sequence: CASSLGRAIGELFF.